These 25 T cell receptor beta chains came from one sample sequenced in a study of blood T cell repertoires in COVID-19. Clones were sequenced by immunoSEQ multiplex PCR, and TCRdb holds only the in-frame ones, with some missing. The sample holds some 320,000 clones, roughly 85% seen once. Sequencing was done on a sample of PBMCs or T cells enriched from blood (not recorded which). These receptors were collected from a woman younger than 45 who had been exposed to COVID-19.

This chain joins TRBV11-3 and TRBJ2-2; 14 nucleotides align to TRBD2. The CDR3 spans 17 residues. Germline V gives CDR1 SGHNT, CDR2 YENEEA. V lost 5 bases, J lost 3 bases, and 5 bases stayed unmatched. As DNA, the CDR3 is TGTGCCAGCAGCCCGGGGACTAGCGGGAGAGACACCGGGGAGCTGTTTTTT. Protein: CASSPGTSGRDTGELFF.

The gene calls are TRBV7-2 and TRBJ2-5; D is uncertain. This CDR3 has 13 residues. Germline V CDR1 and CDR2: SGHTA, FQGNSA. Between the trimmed V and J ends, which lost 5 bases and 1 base, there was a span of 8 bases. The CDR3 region is CASSPPVQETQYF. Here the CDR3 DNA reads TGTGCCAGCAGCCCTCCAGTCCAAGAGACCCAGTACTTC. Filled out from reference TRBV7-2 and TRBJ2-5, the complete variable domain reads GAGVSQSPSNKVTEKGKDVELRCDPISGHTALYWYRQSLGQGLEFLIYFQGNSAPDKSGLPSDRFSAERTGGSVSTLTIQRTQQEDSAVYLCASSPPVQETQYFGPGTRLLVL.

As DNA, the CDR3 is TGTGCCAGCAGCGCCCGACTAGCGGGGCACAATGAGCAGTTCTTC. Amino acids: CASSARLAGHNEQFF. This chain joins TRBV9 and TRBJ2-1, with 11 bases matching TRBD2. After removal of 3 bases from V and 5 bases from J, the junction contained 4 bases not matched to a gene. This CDR3 spans 15 amino acids. Germline V lookup: CDR1 SGDLS, CDR2 YYNGEE.

The chain is built from TRBV13 and TRBJ2-1; D gene unclear. This CDR3 spans 12 amino acids. The V end lost 4 bases, the J end lost 14 bases, and 15 bases lay between the germline ends. Germline V gene data show CDR1 as PRHDT and CDR2 as FYEKMQ (reference sequence). This chain's CDR3 is CASSSRLGEEFF. In nucleotides, the CDR3 is TGTGCCAGCAGCTCACGCCTCGGCGAGGAGTTCTTC.

This chain links TRBV5-5 with TRBJ1-4; maybe TRBD1 (5 bases). Trimming cost V 0 bases and J 6 bases, with 15 bases left between them. This CDR3 comprises 16 residues. Germline V gene data show CDR1 as SGHKS and CDR2 as YYEKEE (reference sequence). For the CDR3, the DNA is TGTGCCAGCAGCTTGGCCTTGCGGGGGATGTATGAAAAACTGTTTTTT. As protein: CASSLALRGMYEKLFF.

This clone was seen a single time. V is TRBV28 and J is TRBJ1-2, with 8 bases matching TRBD1. Germline V CDR1 and CDR2: MDHEN, SYDVKM. This CDR3 is built from 15 residues. J gave up 4 bases and V 4 bases, and 8 bases lay outside the gene matches. This CDR3 is CASSSRGRILYGYTF. CDR3 coding DNA: TGTGCCAGCAGTTCCAGGGGGCGTATTCTCTATGGCTACACCTTC.

The V call is TRBV27, the J call TRBJ1-5, with TRBD1 matching over 9 bases. The CDR3 extends over 18 amino acids. The germline CDR1 and CDR2 sequences are MNHEY and SMNVEV (reference sequence). Germline trimming cut 0 bases from V and 4 bases from J; bases unmatched to any gene: 10. The CDR3 protein is CASSLSMGGTGLNQPQHF. CDR3 bases: TGTGCCAGCAGTTTATCGATGGGGGGGACAGGGTTAAATCAGCCCCAGCATTTT.

With respect to this clone: Other nucleotide sequences in the sample specify the same CDR3. CDR3 in DNA: TGTGCCAGCAGCTTAGCCGCGGGAGGGCCAGACGAGCAGTACTTC. Residues: CASSLAAGGPDEQYF. This chain uses TRBV7-9 with TRBJ2-7, with 9 nucleotides matching TRBD2. Germline V gene sequence: CDR1 SEHNR, CDR2 FQNEAQ (reference sequence). The CDR3 is 15 residues long. Trimming took 0 bases from V and 5 from J; bases not matched to a gene: 5.

This chain uses TRBV7-9 with TRBJ2-2; D perhaps matches TRBD1 (5 bases). V was shortened by 1 base and J by 0 bases, with 9 bases between the two germline ends. Germline CDR1 SEHNR, CDR2 FQNEAQ (reference sequence). The CDR3 contains 16 residues. CDR3: CASSLVAGTNTGELFF. As DNA, the CDR3 is TGTGCCAGCAGCTTAGTAGCAGGGACGAACACCGGGGAGCTGTTTTTT.

CDR3 residues: CASRPMRGARQPQHF. DNA for the CDR3: TGTGCCAGCAGGCCGATGCGGGGGGCGCGTCAGCCCCAGCATTTT. V usage is TRBV28 and J usage is TRBJ1-5; D might be TRBD1 (6 bases). Trimming pared 6 bases from V and 6 bases from J, leaving 18 bases between. The CDR3 consists of 15 residues. Germline-derived CDR1 and CDR2 are MDHEN and SYDVKM.

The chain is built from TRBV7-2 and TRBJ2-3, with 11 bases that match TRBD1. This CDR3 is 17 amino acids long. The germline V gene encodes CDR1 SGHTA and CDR2 FQGNSA. V trimming: 0 bases; J trimming: 4 bases; junction bases outside the gene matches: 6. CDR3 DNA sequence: TGTGCCAGCAGCTTAGCCGAGGGACAGGGGGGACCAGATACGCAGTATTTT. The encoded protein is CASSLAEGQGGPDTQYF.

J is TRBJ1-4 and V is TRBV4-2, with 8 nucleotides matching TRBD1. Germline CDR1 and CDR2: LGHNA and YNFKEQ. CDR3 size: 17 residues. Losses at the gene ends were 1 base for V and 1 base for J; bases not matched to a gene: 5. The CDR3 spells CASSQGQGAVTNEKLFF. The DNA of the CDR3 is TGTGCCAGCAGCCAAGGGCAGGGGGCTGTAACTAATGAAAAACTGTTTTTT.

The chain has TRBV6-6 and TRBJ1-6; no clear D gene. There are 14 residues in the CDR3. The ends were cut back, 2 bases at V and 7 bases at J, with 9 bases in the middle. Germline V gene sequence: CDR1 MNHNY, CDR2 SVGAGI (reference sequence). CDR3 bases: TGTGCCAGCAGTTACGAGGGCGTAAATTCACCCCTCCACTTT. As protein: CASSYEGVNSPLHF.

The chain is built from TRBV18 and TRBJ2-3, with 9 positions matching TRBD2. The V gene's germline CDR1 is KGHSH and CDR2 LQKENI. The CDR3 length is 16 residues. J lost 2 bases, V lost 3 bases, and 6 bases had no gene match. In DNA form, the CDR3 reads TGTGCCAGCTCACCCTCTGAGCGGGGGGCCACAGATACGCAGTATTTT. Translating it yields CASSPSERGATDTQYF.

This chain uses TRBV5-1 with TRBJ2-7, with 7 bases identical to TRBD2. The V and J ends lost 8 bases and 3 bases, in that order; junction bases with no gene match: 11. The CDR3 spans 14 residues. Germline V gene sequence: CDR1 SGHRS, CDR2 YFSETQ. CDR3 amino acids: CASTPGLGSYEQYF. CDR3 DNA: TGCGCCAGTACCCCAGGACTAGGCAGCTACGAGCAGTACTTC.

V is TRBV5-1 and J is TRBJ1-1; 7 positions agree with TRBD1. The CDR3 spans 16 residues. Germline-derived CDR1 and CDR2 are SGHRS and YFSETQ. J lost 0 bases, V lost 2 bases, and 7 bases had no gene match. CDR3 sequence (DNA): TGCGCCAGCAGCTTCCGGGACAGCTTCATGAACACTGAAGCTTTCTTT. Protein: CASSFRDSFMNTEAFF.

The CDR3 reads CASSGRGRGNQPQHF. Here the CDR3 DNA reads TGTGCCAGCAGTGGGCGGGGCCGCGGCAATCAGCCCCAGCATTTT. The J gene is TRBJ1-5, the V gene TRBV28, with D perhaps matching TRBD1 (5 bases). Per the germline V gene, CDR1 is MDHEN and CDR2 is SYDVKM. CDR3 length: 15 amino acids. V was shortened by 5 bases and J by 2 bases, with 13 bases between the two germline ends.

The chain couples TRBV7-8 to TRBJ2-5, with 8 bases matching TRBD2. The length of the CDR3 is 14 residues. The V gene end was trimmed by 3 bases and the J gene end by 5 bases; junction bases not matched to a gene: 5. Per the germline V gene, CDR1 is SGHVS and CDR2 is FQNEAQ. In DNA, the CDR3 is TGTGCCAGCAGCTTGTTTAGCGGGGTTGAGACCCAGTACTTC. Its protein product is CASSLFSGVETQYF.

The chain recombines TRBV19 with TRBJ1-2; D not resolved. With 7 bases removed from V and 0 bases from J, the gap between germline ends came to 15 bases. The CDR3 is 15 residues long. Per germline, CDR1 LNHDA and CDR2 SQIVND (reference sequence). The CDR3 is CASIWGSGTNYGYTF. The CDR3 DNA follows: TGTGCCAGTATCTGGGGATCGGGAACTAACTATGGCTACACCTTC.

This clone was recorded only once. The V call is TRBV19, the J call TRBJ2-1, with 8 bases matching TRBD2. The CDR3 loop spans 16 amino acids. The ends lost 6 bases at V and 2 bases at J; junction bases unmatched: 9. CDR1 and CDR2 from the germline V gene are LNHDA and SQIVND (reference sequence). CDR3 nucleotides: TGTGCCAGTAGAGACAAGCGGGAGTCGGCCTACAATGAGCAGTTCTTC. It yields the protein CASRDKRESAYNEQFF.

The J gene is TRBJ1-3, the V gene TRBV1; the table's D call of TRBD1 was not tested on the DNA. TRBV1 represents a pseudogene. The CDR3 spans 14 residues. DNA for the CDR3: TGCACCAGCAGTATCCGCAGCTCTGGAAACACCATATATTTT. This gives the protein CTSSIRSSGNTIYF.

The CDR3 sequence: CASSEVLTSTDTQYF. CDR3 bases: TGTGCCAGCAGTGAGGTACTCACCAGCACAGATACGCAGTATTTT. The chain links TRBV2 to TRBJ2-3; D not resolved. The CDR3 is made up of 15 amino acids. The V end was cut by 3 bases, the J end by 0 bases, with 10 bases between. The germline CDR1 and CDR2 sequences are SNHLY and FYNNEI.

The rearrangement links TRBV5-4 to TRBJ2-7; 9 bases line up with TRBD1. The CDR3 runs 15 residues. From germline, CDR1 is SGHNT and CDR2 YYREEE (reference sequence). With V trimmed by 4 bases and J by 6 bases, 11 bases remained unmatched. The CDR3 bases are TGTGCCAGCAGCGCACAACAGGGGGCGAAAGGCGAGCAGTACTTC. Protein product: CASSAQQGAKGEQYF.

To note about this clone: Within the sample, other DNA sequences also encode this same CDR3. This chain uses TRBV28 with TRBJ1-1; a weak D match, TRBD1 (5 bases). Germline-derived CDR1 and CDR2 are MDHEN and SYDVKM. Trimming removed 3 bases from V and 10 bases from J, with 9 bases in between. The CDR3 runs 11 residues. The CDR3 DNA follows: TGTGCCAGCAGTTTGAGGGGAGGAGCTTTCTTT. Residues: CASSLRGGAFF.

This chain joins TRBV5-1 and TRBJ2-7; 7 bases match TRBD1. This CDR3 region has 14 residues. V dropped 7 bases and J dropped 0; count of bases not matched to a gene: 7. CDR1 is SGHRS and CDR2 is YFSETQ in the germline V gene. DNA of the CDR3: TGCGCCAGCCGAGAACAGGGGAGCTCCTACGAGCAGTACTTC. As protein: CASREQGSSYEQYF.